The rows below give T cell receptor beta chains drawn from one sample of a study of blood T cell repertoires in COVID-19. Some clones are missing from TCRdb's copy, which holds only in-frame ones; the method was immunoSEQ multiplex PCR. Of over 200,000 clones in the sample, 80% to 90% were seen once. The sample consisted of PBMCs or T cells enriched from blood (not recorded which). The receptors come from a woman aged 25-40 years who had been exposed to COVID-19. Both conserved end residues are part of each CDR3.

V	CDR3
TRBV3-1/TRBV3-2	CASSQERSSGEDTQYF
TRBV4-1	CASSQEAAKYGYTF
TRBV7-9	CASSDGGLASQETQYF
TRBV2	CASGGDRDLYTF
TRBV25-1	CASSNPGQIYEQYF
TRBV5-6	CASSSSLAGGGETQYF
TRBV5-1	CASSLGAGGPSYNEQFF
TRBV15	CATSRVAGANEQFF
TRBV16	CASSLTSGTGELFF
TRBV10-3	CAISWTSQGRPYEQYF
TRBV28	CASKLAGGLITDTQYF
TRBV27	CASSLRHLVSQQFF
TRBV16	CASSQFQAPRETQYF
TRBV11-3	CASSLGTGKTGELFF
TRBV28	CASSLHLPSRRTDTQYF
TRBV6-5	CASSYLEGGGYGYTF
TRBV21-1	CASSVNRGPGANVLTF
TRBV5-4	CASSLPLGSTEAFF
TRBV28	CASRSRGGGSYEQYF
TRBV6-1	CASSEAQGATEAFF
TRBV28	CASSDLRGSTYGYTF
TRBV14	CASSQDSRGYNSPLHF
TRBV9	CASSVGTGDTFF
TRBV7-8	CASSLGHGGPYSNQPQHF
TRBV25-1	CASSEGQGHTDTQYF
TRBV30	CAWSTRTQGVEQYF
TRBV19	CVIQGATGELFF
TRBV18	CASSPGGNSPLHF
TRBV18	CASSPLGRLRPSNTDTQYF
TRBV12-3/TRBV12-4	CASSLRLPYEQYF